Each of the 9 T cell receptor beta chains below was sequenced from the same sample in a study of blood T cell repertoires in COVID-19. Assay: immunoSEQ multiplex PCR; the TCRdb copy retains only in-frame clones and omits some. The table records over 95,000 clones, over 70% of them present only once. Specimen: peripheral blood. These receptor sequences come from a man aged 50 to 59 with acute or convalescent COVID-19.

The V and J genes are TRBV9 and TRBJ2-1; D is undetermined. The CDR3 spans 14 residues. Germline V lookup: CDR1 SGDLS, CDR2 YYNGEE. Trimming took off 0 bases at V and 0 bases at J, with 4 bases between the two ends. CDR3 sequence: CASSVASSYNEQFF. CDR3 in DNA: TGTGCCAGCAGCGTAGCGAGCTCCTACAATGAGCAGTTCTTC.

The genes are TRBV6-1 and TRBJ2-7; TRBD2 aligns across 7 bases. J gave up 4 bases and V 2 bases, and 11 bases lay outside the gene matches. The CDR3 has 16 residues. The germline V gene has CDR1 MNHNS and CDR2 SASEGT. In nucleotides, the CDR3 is TGTGCCAGCAGTGAAATCGAGGCCGGACTAGGGTACGAGCAGTACGTC. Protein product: CASSEIEAGLGYEQYV.

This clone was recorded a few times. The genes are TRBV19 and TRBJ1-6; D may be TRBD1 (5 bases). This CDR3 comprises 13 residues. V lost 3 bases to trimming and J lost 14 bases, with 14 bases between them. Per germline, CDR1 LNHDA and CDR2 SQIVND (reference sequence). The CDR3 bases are TGTGCCAGTAGTATGGGCGACAGCTTGGCCCTCCACTTT. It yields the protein CASSMGDSLALHF.

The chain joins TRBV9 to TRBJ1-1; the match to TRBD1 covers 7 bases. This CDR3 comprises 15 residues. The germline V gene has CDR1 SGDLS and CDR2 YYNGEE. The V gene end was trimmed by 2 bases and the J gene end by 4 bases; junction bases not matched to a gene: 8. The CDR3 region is CASSVSGNRGTEAFF. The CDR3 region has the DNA TGTGCCAGCAGCGTGTCGGGGAACAGGGGCACTGAAGCTTTCTTT.

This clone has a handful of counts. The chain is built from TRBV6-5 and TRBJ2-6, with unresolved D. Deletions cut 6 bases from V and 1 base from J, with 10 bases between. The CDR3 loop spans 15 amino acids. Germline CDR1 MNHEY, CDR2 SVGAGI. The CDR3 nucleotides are TGTGCCAGCAGCCCGGCCGGGTCTGGGGCCAACGTCCTGACTTTC. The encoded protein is CASSPAGSGANVLTF.

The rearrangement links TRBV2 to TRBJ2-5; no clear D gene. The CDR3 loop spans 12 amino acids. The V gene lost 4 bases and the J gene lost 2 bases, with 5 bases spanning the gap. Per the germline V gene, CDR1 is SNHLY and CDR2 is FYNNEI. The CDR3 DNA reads TGTGCCAGCAGTGGAACTCAAGAGACCCAGTACTTC. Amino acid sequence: CASSGTQETQYF.

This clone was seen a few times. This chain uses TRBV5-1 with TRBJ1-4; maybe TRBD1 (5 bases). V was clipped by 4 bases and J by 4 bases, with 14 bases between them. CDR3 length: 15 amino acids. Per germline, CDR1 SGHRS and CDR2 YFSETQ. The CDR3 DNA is TGCGCCAGCAGCCGTGACTCGGGGGGTAATGAAAAACTGTTTTTT. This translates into CASSRDSGGNEKLFF.

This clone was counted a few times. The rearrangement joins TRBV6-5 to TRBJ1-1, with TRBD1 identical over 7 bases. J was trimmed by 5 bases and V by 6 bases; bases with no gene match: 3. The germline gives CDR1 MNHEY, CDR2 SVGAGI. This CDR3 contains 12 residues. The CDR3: CASSRGETEAFF. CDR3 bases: TGTGCCAGCAGCAGGGGGGAGACTGAAGCTTTCTTT.

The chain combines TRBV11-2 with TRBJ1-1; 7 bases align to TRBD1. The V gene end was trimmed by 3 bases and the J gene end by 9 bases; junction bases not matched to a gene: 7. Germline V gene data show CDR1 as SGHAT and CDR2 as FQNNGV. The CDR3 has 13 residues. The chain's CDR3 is CASSFGTAGKAFF. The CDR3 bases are TGTGCCAGCAGCTTTGGGACAGCCGGCAAAGCTTTCTTT.